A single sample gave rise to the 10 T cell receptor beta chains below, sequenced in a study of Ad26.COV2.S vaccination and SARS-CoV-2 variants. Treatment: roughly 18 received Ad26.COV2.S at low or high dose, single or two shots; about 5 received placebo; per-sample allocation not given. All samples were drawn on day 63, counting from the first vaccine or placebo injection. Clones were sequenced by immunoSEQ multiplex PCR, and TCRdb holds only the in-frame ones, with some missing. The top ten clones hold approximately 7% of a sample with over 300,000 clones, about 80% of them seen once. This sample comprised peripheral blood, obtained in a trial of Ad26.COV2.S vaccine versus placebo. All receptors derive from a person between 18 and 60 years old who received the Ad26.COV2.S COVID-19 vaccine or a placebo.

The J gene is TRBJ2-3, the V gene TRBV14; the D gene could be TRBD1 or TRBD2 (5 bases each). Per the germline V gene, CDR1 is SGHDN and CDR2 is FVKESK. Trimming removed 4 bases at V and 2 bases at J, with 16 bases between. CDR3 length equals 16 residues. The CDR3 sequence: CASSPIGDGPTDTQYF. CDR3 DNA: TGTGCCAGCAGCCCGATAGGGGACGGTCCCACAGATACGCAGTATTTT.

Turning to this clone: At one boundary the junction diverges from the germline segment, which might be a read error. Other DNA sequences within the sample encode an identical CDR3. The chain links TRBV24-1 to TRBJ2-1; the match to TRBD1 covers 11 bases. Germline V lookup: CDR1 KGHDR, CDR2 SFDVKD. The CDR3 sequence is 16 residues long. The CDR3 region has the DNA TGCGCCACCAGTAAAGGACAGGGGGCTTCCTACAATGAGCAGTTCTTC. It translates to CATSKGQGASYNEQFF.

The chain's CDR3 is CASSMAQPPYEQYF. As DNA, the CDR3 is TGTGCCAGTAGTATGGCCCAGCCCCCCTACGAGCAGTACTTC. The chain carries TRBV19 and TRBJ2-7, with unresolved D. Germline loops: CDR1 LNHDA, CDR2 SQIVND (reference sequence). The CDR3 contains 14 residues. The V and J ends lost 3 bases and 2 bases respectively, with 11 bases between them.

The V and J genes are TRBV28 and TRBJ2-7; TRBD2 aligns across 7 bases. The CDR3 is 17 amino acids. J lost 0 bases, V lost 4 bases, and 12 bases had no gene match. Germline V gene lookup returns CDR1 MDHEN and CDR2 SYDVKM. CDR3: CASSSYLGGGSSYEQYF. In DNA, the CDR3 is TGTGCCAGCAGTTCCTATCTGGGGGGGGGTTCCTCCTACGAGCAGTACTTC. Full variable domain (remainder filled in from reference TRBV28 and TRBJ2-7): DVKVTQSSRYLVKRTGEKVFLECVQDMDHENMFWYRQDPGLGLRLIYFSYDVKMKEKGDIPEGYSVSREKKERFSLILESASTNQTSMYLCASSSYLGGGSSYEQYFGPGTRLTVT.

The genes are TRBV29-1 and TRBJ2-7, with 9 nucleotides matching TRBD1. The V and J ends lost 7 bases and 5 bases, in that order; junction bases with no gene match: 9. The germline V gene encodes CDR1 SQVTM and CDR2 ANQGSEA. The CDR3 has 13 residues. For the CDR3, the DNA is TGCAGCGGAGCACCGGGACAGGGCGACGAGCAGTACTTC. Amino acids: CSGAPGQGDEQYF.

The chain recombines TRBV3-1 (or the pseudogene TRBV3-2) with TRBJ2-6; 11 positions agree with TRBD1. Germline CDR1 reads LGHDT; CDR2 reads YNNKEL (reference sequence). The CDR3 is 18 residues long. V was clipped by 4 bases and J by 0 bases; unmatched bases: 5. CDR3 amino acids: CASSRTGGLSSGANVLTF. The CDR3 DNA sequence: TGTGCCAGCAGCCGGACAGGGGGCTTGAGCTCTGGGGCCAACGTCCTGACTTTC.

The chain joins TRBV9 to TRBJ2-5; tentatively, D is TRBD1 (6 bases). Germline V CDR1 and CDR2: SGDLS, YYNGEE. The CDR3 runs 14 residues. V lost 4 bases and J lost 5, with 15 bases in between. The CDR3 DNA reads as TGTGCCAGCAGCCCCGGACAGCTTTCGGAGACCCAGTACTTC. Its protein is CASSPGQLSETQYF.

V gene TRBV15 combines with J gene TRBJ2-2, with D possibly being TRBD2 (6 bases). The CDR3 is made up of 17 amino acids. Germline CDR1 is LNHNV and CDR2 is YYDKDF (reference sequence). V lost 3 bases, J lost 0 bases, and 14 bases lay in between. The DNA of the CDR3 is TGTGCCACCAGCAGTAACTTGGCGGGGACGAACACCGGGGAGCTGTTTTTT. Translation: CATSSNLAGTNTGELFF.

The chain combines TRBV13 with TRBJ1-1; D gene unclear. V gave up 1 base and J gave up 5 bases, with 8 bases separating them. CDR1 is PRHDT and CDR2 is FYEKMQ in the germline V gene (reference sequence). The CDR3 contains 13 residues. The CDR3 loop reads CASSLAPKTEAFF. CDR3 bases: TGTGCCAGCAGCTTAGCCCCGAAGACTGAAGCTTTCTTT.

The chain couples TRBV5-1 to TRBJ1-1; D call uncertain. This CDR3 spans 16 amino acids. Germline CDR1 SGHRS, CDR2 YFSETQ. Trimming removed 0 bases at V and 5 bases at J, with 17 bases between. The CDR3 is CASSLGVDLGGTEAFF. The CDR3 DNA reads TGCGCCAGCAGCTTGGGGGTGGACCTGGGTGGTACTGAAGCTTTCTTT.